This T cell receptor beta chain was recovered during a study of shared clonotypes between healthy human individuals. Study background: Per donor, CD8 memory used one plate, CD8 naive used two, CD4 memory used three and CD4 naive used three. Whole-study results and caveats: Naive subsets generally exceeded memory subsets in estimated richness. The authors sampled blood alone, and tissue repertoires likely differ.

Regarding this clone: The antigen is not known.

Produced via immunoSEQ multiplex PCR; TCRdb's table is partial and in-frame only. There are approximately 980,000 clones in the sample; approximately 80% occur only once, and about 1.5% lies in the top ten. This CDR3 has 13 residues. Trimming removed 6 bases from V and 0 bases from J, with 8 bases in between. CDR1 is SGHTA, CDR2 FQGTGA, per germline. The V call is TRBV7-3, the J call TRBJ1-1; tentatively, D is TRBD1 (5 bases). What was sequenced was memory CD4+ T cells sorted from blood. Stated subset: CD45RA-negative fraction. The TCR sequence derives from a man younger than 35 in good health. The CDR3 region has the DNA TGTGCCAGCAGTAGACAGTTGAACACTGAAGCTTTCTTT. Its protein product is CASSRQLNTEAFF.